This TCR beta chain is from a study of regulatory T cells in long-lasting Graves disease. Overall study results and limits: Accuracy may have suffered from the small sample size. Preferential use of TRBV28, TRBJ1-2 and TRBJ2-5 was seen in persistent disease.

V was cut by 0 bases and J by 7 bases, with 11 bases left in between. CDR1 and CDR2 (germline): SGHRS, YFSETQ. CDR3 length: 13 amino acids. To note about this clonotype: Its antigen is as yet unknown. A much larger clone differs from this one at a single base, so this may be a read error.

Noted time point: persistent/refractory GD, antithyroid drugs over 5 years with positive TRAb. Preparation of the TCR library used RNA extracted from PBMCs. In this cohort, patients came from an endocrinology department located in Xi'an, China. Investigators prepared the TCR beta libraries by applying iRepertoire HTBI primers and Arm-PCR of CDR3 regions. Original handling: In the combined samples, some 59 TRBV and 14 TRBJ segments were identified. TCRdb redid the calling of the multiplex PCR reads with MiXCR, one entry per CDR3 protein. TCRdb, rather than the study authors, made the V and J calls. The top ten hold 7% to 10% of the sample, which has about 470,000 distinct CDR3 sequences, less than 25% seen once.

The sequence came from a female donor with Graves disease. The chain carries TRBV5-1 and TRBJ2-7, with D tentatively TRBD1 or TRBD2 (5 bases each). The sample consisted of peripheral blood mononuclear cells (PBMCs), taken when the disease was refractory, from a patient treated with antithyroid drugs. As DNA, the CDR3 is TGCGCCAGCAGCTTGGTGGGGACGGGTGAGCAGTACTTC. Amino acids: CASSLVGTGEQYF.